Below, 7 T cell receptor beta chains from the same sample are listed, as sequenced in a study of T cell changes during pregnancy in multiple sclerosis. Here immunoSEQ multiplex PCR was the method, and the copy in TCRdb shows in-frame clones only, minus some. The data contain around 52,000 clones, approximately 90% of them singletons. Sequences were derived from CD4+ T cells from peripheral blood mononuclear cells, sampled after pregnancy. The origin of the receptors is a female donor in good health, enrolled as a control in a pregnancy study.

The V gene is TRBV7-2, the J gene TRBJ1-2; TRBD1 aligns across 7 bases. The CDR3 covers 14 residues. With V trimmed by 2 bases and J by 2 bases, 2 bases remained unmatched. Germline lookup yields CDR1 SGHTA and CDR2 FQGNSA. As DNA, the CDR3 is TGTGCCAGCAGCTTAAAGGGACAGAACTATGGCTACACCTTC. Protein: CASSLKGQNYGYTF.

CDR3 region: CASSTRGYNVLTF. The DNA for the CDR3 is TGTGCCAGTAGCACCCGGGGGTACAACGTCCTGACTTTC. The genes are TRBV19 and TRBJ2-6, with D maybe TRBD2 (6 bases). Looked up from germline, CDR1 is LNHDA and CDR2 is SQIVND (reference sequence). V lost 6 bases and J 9 bases, leaving 12 bases between the germline ends. The length of the CDR3 is 13 residues.

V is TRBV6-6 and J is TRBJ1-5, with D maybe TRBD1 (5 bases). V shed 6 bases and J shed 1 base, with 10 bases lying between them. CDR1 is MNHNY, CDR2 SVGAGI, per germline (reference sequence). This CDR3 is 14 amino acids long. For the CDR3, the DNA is TGTGCCAGCAGGCTTCAGGGAAGCAATCAGCCCCAGCATTTT. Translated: CASRLQGSNQPQHF.

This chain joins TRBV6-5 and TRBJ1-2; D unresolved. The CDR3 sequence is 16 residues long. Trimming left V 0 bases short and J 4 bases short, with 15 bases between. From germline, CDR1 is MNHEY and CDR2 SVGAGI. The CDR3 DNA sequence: TGTGCCAGCAGTTACTCCGGGGTCCGAGGGTTCTATGGCTACACCTTC. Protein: CASSYSGVRGFYGYTF.

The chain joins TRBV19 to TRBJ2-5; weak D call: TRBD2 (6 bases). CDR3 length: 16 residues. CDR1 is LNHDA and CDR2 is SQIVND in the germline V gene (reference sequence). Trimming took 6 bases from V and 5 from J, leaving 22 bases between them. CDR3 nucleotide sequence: TGTGCCAGTAGAACTGGCGAGGGACTTGGAGAGGAGACCCAGTACTTC. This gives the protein CASRTGEGLGEETQYF.

The CDR3 is CASSSGRTYNQPQHF. CDR3 coding DNA: TGTGCCAGCAGTTCAGGACGGACTTACAATCAGCCCCAGCATTTT. The chain uses TRBV7-2 and TRBJ1-5; D unclear. Germline V gives CDR1 SGHTA, CDR2 FQGNSA. The CDR3 has 15 amino acids. The V end lost 6 bases, the J end lost 3 bases, and 15 bases lay between the germline ends.

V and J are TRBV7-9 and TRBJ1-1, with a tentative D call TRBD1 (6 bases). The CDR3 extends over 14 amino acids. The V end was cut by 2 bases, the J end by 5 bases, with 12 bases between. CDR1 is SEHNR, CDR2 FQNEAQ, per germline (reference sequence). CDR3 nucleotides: TGTGCCAGCAGCTTACAGGACAGCCAAACTGAAGCTTTCTTT. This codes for CASSLQDSQTEAFF.